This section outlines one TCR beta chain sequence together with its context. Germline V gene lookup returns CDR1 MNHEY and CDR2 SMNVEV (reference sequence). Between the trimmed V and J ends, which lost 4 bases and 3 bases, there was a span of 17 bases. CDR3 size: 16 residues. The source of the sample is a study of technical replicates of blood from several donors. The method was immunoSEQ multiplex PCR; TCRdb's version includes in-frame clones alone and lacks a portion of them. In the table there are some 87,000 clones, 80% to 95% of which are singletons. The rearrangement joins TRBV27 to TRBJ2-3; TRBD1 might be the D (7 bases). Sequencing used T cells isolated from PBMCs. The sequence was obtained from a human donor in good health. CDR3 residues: CASSSHQGGVTDTQYF. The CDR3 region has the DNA TGTGCCAGCAGTTCCCACCAGGGGGGTGTAACAGATACGCAGTATTTT.